Following are 17 T cell receptor beta chains from one sample sequenced in a study of T cells in Graves' hyperthyroidism and ophthalmopathy. It was RNA transcripts that yielded the amplified TCR beta CDR3 regions. The HTBI primer set served for first-round RT-PCR of the TCR CDR3. TCRdb used MiXCR to reprocess the multiplex PCR reads, holding one entry per CDR3 protein. The data hold approximately 610,000 distinct CDR3 sequences, with roughly 17% observed a single time. The material sequenced was blood. These TCRs come from a woman aged 18-30 years with Graves' hyperthyroidism.

This clonotype was counted at least ten times. The chain uses TRBV7-9 and TRBJ2-3; 10 bases are shared with TRBD1. The CDR3 sequence is 15 residues long. Germline CDR1 reads SEHNR; CDR2 reads FQNEAQ (reference sequence). With 4 bases clipped from V and 3 bases from J, the junction kept 4 bases outside the gene matches. CDR3 sequence (DNA): TGTGCCAGCAGCTCGACAGGGGGCCCTACAGATACGCAGTATTTT. Its translation is CASSSTGGPTDTQYF.

This clonotype was seen only a few times. This chain links TRBV3-1 with TRBJ2-2; D possibly corresponds to TRBD1 (6 bases). V was cut by 2 bases and J by 4 bases, with 11 bases left in between. This CDR3 has 15 amino acids. Germline CDR1 reads LGHDT; CDR2 reads YNNKEL (reference sequence). The CDR3 DNA reads TGTGCCAGCAGCCAATCACAGGGCTCCACCGGGGAGCTGTTTTTT. Translation: CASSQSQGSTGELFF.

The chain uses TRBV5-1 and TRBJ1-3, with TRBD1 matching over 7 bases. CDR3 length equals 16 residues. Trimming took 4 bases from V and 0 from J; bases not matched to a gene: 7. The germline V gene encodes CDR1 SGHRS and CDR2 YFSETQ. The CDR3 is CASSPRDRNSGNTIYF. The CDR3 DNA sequence: TGCGCCAGCAGCCCCCGGGACAGAAACTCTGGAAACACCATATATTTT. The full variable domain, with the rest looked up from reference TRBV5-1 and TRBJ1-3, is KAGVTQTPRYLIKTRGQQVTLSCSPISGHRSVSWYQQTPGQGLQFLFEYFSETQRNKGNFPGRFSGRQFSNSRSEMNVSTLELGDSALYLCASSPRDRNSGNTIYFGEGSWLTVV.

The rearrangement joins TRBV28 to TRBJ2-5, with 7 bases fitting TRBD1. This CDR3 contains 15 residues. CDR1 and CDR2 from the germline V gene are MDHEN and SYDVKM. V lost 4 bases to trimming and J lost 4 bases; unmatched junction nucleotides: 9. CDR3 sequence: CASSSLDRTPETQYF. DNA of the CDR3: TGTGCCAGCAGTTCTCTGGACAGGACGCCAGAGACCCAGTACTTC.

This clonotype was seen more than once but under ten times. The rearrangement joins TRBV7-2 to TRBJ1-5; D is uncertain. Germline CDR1 reads SGHTA; CDR2 reads FQGNSA. CDR3 length equals 13 residues. V lost 4 bases and J lost 5, with 9 bases in between. In DNA form, the CDR3 reads TGTGCCAGCAGCTGGGCGGATGATCAGCCCCAGCATTTT. Protein sequence: CASSWADDQPQHF.

In the case of this clonotype: With a much larger clone just one base away, this may be a read error. The chain uses TRBV3-1 and TRBJ2-1, with D possibly being TRBD2 (5 bases). Germline V gives CDR1 LGHDT, CDR2 YNNKEL (reference sequence). The CDR3 is 15 residues long. The CDR3 DNA is TGTGCCAGCAGCCAGGAGCGGACGTCCTACAATGAGCGGTTCTTC. The encoded protein is CASSQERTSYNERFF.

This clonotype was seen only a few times. The V and J genes are TRBV9 and TRBJ2-1; D remains ambiguous. CDR3 size: 15 residues. The V end was cut by 0 bases, the J end by 2 bases, with 9 bases between. Germline V CDR1 and CDR2: SGDLS, YYNGEE. The DNA of the CDR3 is TGTGCCAGCAGCGTAGACCCGTCCACCTACAATGAGCAGTTCTTC. Protein product: CASSVDPSTYNEQFF.

The table lists this clonotype with a few counts. This sequence joins TRBV6-5 and TRBJ2-4; perhaps TRBD2 as D (5 bases). The CDR3 is 15 residues long. Per germline, CDR1 MNHEY and CDR2 SVGAGI. The germline V and J ends were trimmed by 0 bases and 0 bases, with 6 bases remaining between them. CDR3 in amino acids: CASSYSAGAKNIQYF. CDR3 DNA sequence: TGTGCCAGCAGTTACTCGGCGGGAGCCAAAAACATTCAGTACTTC.

In DNA form, the CDR3 reads TGCAGTGCTAGATTACTAGCGGGAGCCCTTAACACCGGGGAGCTGTTTTTT. It translates to CSARLLAGALNTGELFF. This chain connects TRBV20-1 to TRBJ2-2, with 11 positions matching TRBD2. This CDR3 has 17 residues. Germline V CDR1 and CDR2: DFQATT, SNEGSKA (reference sequence). V lost 2 bases to trimming and J lost 2 bases; unmatched junction nucleotides: 7.

This chain connects TRBV10-1 to TRBJ2-7; 8 nucleotides align to TRBD1. CDR3 length: 15 amino acids. CDR1 is WNHNN and CDR2 is SYGVQD in the germline V gene (reference sequence). Trimming cost V 5 bases and J 9 bases; bases outside gene matches: 15. The CDR3 spells CASSTDADRVYRQYF. CDR3 bases: TGCGCCAGCAGTACGGATGCGGACAGGGTTTATCGGCAGTACTTC.

This clonotype was seen repeatedly, ten times or more. The rearrangement uses TRBV12-3 or TRBV12-4 and TRBJ2-2; 9 bases are shared with TRBD2. The CDR3 spans 17 residues. V shed 3 bases, J shed 3 bases, and the junction held 8 bases outside the gene matches. The CDR3 reads CASSFGSSGEYTGELFF. Written as DNA, the CDR3 is TGTGCCAGCAGTTTCGGGTCTAGCGGGGAGTACACCGGGGAGCTGTTTTTT.

The rearrangement joins TRBV27 to TRBJ1-1, with D hard to call. Germline CDR1 MNHEY, CDR2 SMNVEV (reference sequence). The CDR3 is made up of 13 amino acids. V dropped 5 bases and J dropped 3 bases, with 10 bases sitting between them. The CDR3 loop reads CASSHPGDTEAFF. The CDR3 nucleotides are TGTGCCAGCAGTCACCCTGGGGACACTGAAGCTTTCTTT.

This clonotype was found a few times. The chain has TRBV18 and TRBJ2-7, with a weak D call TRBD2 (5 bases). The CDR3 has 14 residues. V was cut by 5 bases and J by 2 bases, with 13 bases left in between. Germline V CDR1 and CDR2: KGHSH, LQKENI. The CDR3 DNA reads as TGTGCCAGCTCAACGGACCCAGCGGCCTACGAGCAGTACTTC. Protein: CASSTDPAAYEQYF.

This clonotype was recorded many times. The V call is TRBV7-8, the J call TRBJ1-1; the D gene is possibly TRBD1 (5 bases). The germline gives CDR1 SGHVS, CDR2 FQNEAQ. V gave up 5 bases and J gave up 4 bases, with 17 bases separating them. This CDR3 has 15 residues. The CDR3 sequence: CASSEFGAQATEAFF. Here the CDR3 DNA reads TGTGCCAGCAGCGAGTTCGGCGCACAGGCCACTGAAGCTTTCTTT.

This clonotype was seen repeatedly, ten times or more. The chain couples TRBV11-2 to TRBJ2-7; D gene unclear. The V and J ends lost 3 bases and 6 bases respectively, with 12 bases between them. Germline CDR1 and CDR2: SGHAT and FQNNGV. The CDR3 is 13 residues long. The CDR3 loop reads CASSLAPGSEQYF. In DNA form, the CDR3 reads TGTGCCAGCAGCTTGGCCCCCGGTTCCGAGCAGTACTTC.

This clonotype appeared many times. The J gene is TRBJ2-1, the V gene TRBV7-2; TRBD2 aligns across 9 bases. CDR1 is SGHTA, CDR2 FQGNSA, per germline. V lost 6 bases, J lost 0 bases, and 3 bases stayed unmatched. The CDR3 has 15 residues. In DNA form, the CDR3 reads TGTGCCAGCAGTTTGCGGGGGGGCTCCTACAATGAGCAGTTCTTC. Protein sequence: CASSLRGGSYNEQFF.

The chain is built from TRBV29-1 and TRBJ1-2, with 7 positions matching TRBD1. Germline CDR1 SQVTM, CDR2 ANQGSEA. The junction had 5 bases not matched to a gene; V was cut back by 6 bases and J by 4 bases. The CDR3 has 12 amino acids. CDR3 sequence (DNA): TGCAGCGTAGGGACAGAGACCTATGGCTACACCTTC. This gives the protein CSVGTETYGYTF.